The 14 T cell receptor beta chains listed next were all sequenced from one sample in a study of blood T cell repertoires in COVID-19. Clones were sequenced by immunoSEQ multiplex PCR, and TCRdb holds only the in-frame ones, with some missing. This table holds 250,000 or so clones, roughly 84% found once. The specimen was peripheral blood. Receptor source: a woman in her thirties or forties who had recovered from COVID-19.

This clone turned up a few times. The same CDR3 can be traced to other DNA sequences in this sample. The rearrangement joins TRBV18 to TRBJ1-2; 10 bases line up with TRBD1. The J segment lost 0 bases and the V segment lost 3 bases, leaving 4 bases of the junction unmatched. CDR1 is KGHSH, CDR2 LQKENI, per germline. This CDR3 is built from 16 residues. For the CDR3, the DNA is TGTGCCAGCTCACCGGGACAGGGGAGAGCTAACTATGGCTACACCTTC. Its protein is CASSPGQGRANYGYTF.

The sample holds a few counts of this clone. J is TRBJ1-5 and V is TRBV2; TRBD1 matches 12 bases. The CDR3 sequence is 15 residues long. Trimming took 6 bases from V and 5 from J; bases not matched to a gene: 5. Germline V gene sequence: CDR1 SNHLY, CDR2 FYNNEI. CDR3 region: CASSDGTGGDQPQHF. The CDR3 region has the DNA TGTGCCAGCAGCGACGGGACAGGGGGCGATCAGCCCCAGCATTTT.

V gene TRBV5-1 combines with J gene TRBJ2-5, with 14 bases fitting TRBD2. Germline values: CDR1 SGHRS, CDR2 YFSETQ. V was clipped by 3 bases and J by 1 base; unmatched bases: 2. This CDR3 has 16 residues. DNA for the CDR3: TGCGCCAGCAGCTCCGGACTAGCGGGGGGCCAAGAGACCCAGTACTTC. Translating gives CASSSGLAGGQETQYF.

The sample holds a few counts of this clone. V usage is TRBV4-1 and J usage is TRBJ1-1, with D perhaps matching TRBD1 (5 bases). The CDR3 is 15 residues long. Germline assignment: CDR1 MGHRA and CDR2 YSYEKL. V was shortened by 1 base and J by 0 bases, with 9 bases between the two germline ends. CDR3: CASSQVWGVNTEAFF. DNA for the CDR3: TGCGCCAGCAGCCAAGTTTGGGGGGTGAACACTGAAGCTTTCTTT.

The rearrangement joins TRBV19 to TRBJ2-7; 8 bases match TRBD1. Per germline, CDR1 LNHDA and CDR2 SQIVND (reference sequence). Trimming took 8 bases from V and 2 from J; bases not matched to a gene: 5. This CDR3 is 13 amino acids long. The CDR3 sequence: CASGPGGTYEQYF. As DNA, the CDR3 is TGTGCCAGTGGGCCAGGGGGCACCTACGAGCAGTACTTC.

The chain carries TRBV5-5 and TRBJ2-5, with a possible D match to TRBD2 (5 bases). V was clipped by 5 bases and J by 2 bases, with 19 bases between them. This CDR3 is built from 16 residues. Germline loops: CDR1 SGHKS, CDR2 YYEKEE (reference sequence). The CDR3 spells CASREPRAGRQETQYF. CDR3 bases: TGTGCCAGCAGGGAGCCTAGGGCGGGCCGTCAAGAGACCCAGTACTTC.

The chain recombines TRBV2 with TRBJ1-5; D possibly corresponds to TRBD1 (5 bases). The CDR3 loop spans 14 amino acids. Between the trimmed V and J ends, which lost 3 bases and 3 bases, there was a span of 9 bases. Germline V gene sequence: CDR1 SNHLY, CDR2 FYNNEI. CDR3 amino acids: CASSDRVFNQPQHF. DNA for the CDR3: TGTGCCAGCAGTGACAGGGTATTCAATCAGCCCCAGCATTTT.

This rearrangement joins TRBV19 to TRBJ1-1; perhaps TRBD1 as D (6 bases). Looked up from germline, CDR1 is LNHDA and CDR2 is SQIVND (reference sequence). The germline V and J ends were trimmed by 3 bases and 1 base, with 9 bases remaining between them. The CDR3 loop spans 14 amino acids. CDR3 DNA sequence: TGTGCCAGTAGTATCCTGGGGGCGAACACTGAAGCTTTCTTT. Protein product: CASSILGANTEAFF.

CDR3 in DNA: TGTGCCAGCAGCTTCTCAGACAGGGGGCGTTCCTACGAGCAGTACTTC. Translated, it gives CASSFSDRGRSYEQYF. The chain joins TRBV13 to TRBJ2-7, with TRBD1 matching 10 bases. Germline CDR1 reads PRHDT; CDR2 reads FYEKMQ (reference sequence). Germline trimming cut 3 bases from V and 1 base from J; bases unmatched to any gene: 6. The CDR3 is 16 residues long. The whole variable domain, remainder taken from reference TRBV13 and TRBJ2-7, is AAGVIQSPRHLIKEKRETATLKCYPIPRHDTVYWYQQGPGQDPQFLISFYEKMQSDKGSIPDRFSAQQFSDYHSELNMSSLELGDSALYFCASSFSDRGRSYEQYFGPGTRLTVT.

This chain joins TRBV9 and TRBJ2-1; the match to TRBD2 covers 9 bases. CDR1 SGDLS and CDR2 YYNGEE come from the germline V gene. The CDR3 runs to 19 residues. The junction had 16 bases not matched to a gene; V was cut back by 3 bases and J by 3 bases. The CDR3 DNA sequence: TGTGCCAGCAGCGAGGCCGGGACTCGCGGGGGGGCGGGCTACAATGAGCAGTTCTTC. Translated: CASSEAGTRGGAGYNEQFF.

This clone was observed a handful of times. This chain links TRBV3-1 (or the pseudogene TRBV3-2) with TRBJ2-1; unclear D gene. V was shortened by 4 bases and J by 0 bases, with 4 bases between the two germline ends. The CDR3 has 13 residues. Germline V gene sequence: CDR1 LGHDT, CDR2 YNNKEL (reference sequence). The CDR3 is CASSPYSYNEQFF. DNA of the CDR3: TGTGCCAGCAGCCCCTACTCCTACAATGAGCAGTTCTTC.

This chain connects TRBV19 to TRBJ1-2; 7 positions agree with TRBD1. CDR1 and CDR2 from the germline V gene are LNHDA and SQIVND (reference sequence). J gave up 4 bases and V 7 bases, and 6 bases lay outside the gene matches. The CDR3 covers 13 residues. In nucleotides, the CDR3 is TGTGCCAGTACCCGGGGACAGCTCTATGGCTACACCTTC. Residues: CASTRGQLYGYTF.

The CDR3 nucleotides read TGTGCCAGCAGCTTGATAGTTTGGGACAGCACTAGCACAGATACGCAGTATTTT. This gives the protein CASSLIVWDSTSTDTQYF. The rearrangement joins TRBV5-6 to TRBJ2-3; 7 bases align to TRBD1. Germline CDR1 and CDR2: SGHDT and YYEEEE. The ends lost 1 base at V and 0 bases at J; junction bases unmatched: 11. The CDR3 is 18 residues long.

There are a few counts of this clone. The genes are TRBV19 and TRBJ2-3, with TRBD1 identical over 8 bases. From germline, CDR1 is LNHDA and CDR2 SQIVND (reference sequence). CDR3 length: 15 residues. The V segment lost 1 base and the J segment 5 bases; nucleotides outside the gene matches: 5. The CDR3 DNA is TGTGCCAGTAGTATAGGGGACAGGCCTGTAGATACGCAGTATTTT. Translated: CASSIGDRPVDTQYF.